What follows is one T cell receptor beta chain and its context. In the authors' methods: Scientists estimated how many nucleated cells there were by amplifying reference gene primers. This table comes from immunoSEQ multiplex PCR, and its TCRdb copy is limited to in-frame clones, with some not included. The V and J calls and the clone size are those of that table, but D and trimming were determined from the DNA. The sample carries 280,000 or so clones, roughly 87% recorded once. The germline V and J ends were trimmed by 3 bases and 2 bases, with 15 bases remaining between them. This CDR3 comprises 16 residues. The germline V gene encodes CDR1 LNHDA and CDR2 SQIVND (reference sequence). The sample belongs to a study of blood T cell repertoires in COVID-19.

The receptor's source is a young man with active or convalescent COVID-19. The sequenced sample was peripheral blood. The rearrangement links TRBV19 to TRBJ2-3; perhaps TRBD2 as D (5 bases). This CDR3 reads CASSMGRSGSTDTQYF. CDR3 nucleotide sequence: TGTGCCAGTAGTATGGGCCGGAGCGGTTCCACAGATACGCAGTATTTT.